This T cell receptor (beta chain) was recovered during a study of control samples from healthy donors and cancer patients (TCRdb year 2020). There are 15 amino acids in the CDR3, from cysteine to phenylalanine inclusive. Only the CDR3 part of the read is kept: 45 bases, read in frame from the first base. The germline V gene encodes CDR1 MNHEY and CDR2 SMNVEV (reference sequence). V drops 0 bases and J drops 12 bases, leaving 17 bases in between. Library creation used the immunoSEQ multiplex PCR assay. TCRdb retrieved this table from immuneACCESS and kept in-frame rearrangements only. Not all clones are present; in checked studies, unresolved V genes account for under half, and no reason is known for the remainder. This sample lists approximately 110,000 clones; less than 95% were detected once. Approximately 4% of the sample goes to the ten largest clones. As for this clone: Its antigen has not been determined. Per-base qualities were not stored, and no clone one base away is much larger.

The receptor comes from a human donor in good health. The donor label of this sample is uncertain. Here the chain combines TRBV27 and TRBJ1-4; tentative D gene TRBD1, with 5 bases matching. Specimen: blood. The DNA is TGTGCCAGCAGTTTATCATGGGGGGATTATGGGGAACTGTTTTTT. The resulting protein is CASSLSWGDYGELFF.